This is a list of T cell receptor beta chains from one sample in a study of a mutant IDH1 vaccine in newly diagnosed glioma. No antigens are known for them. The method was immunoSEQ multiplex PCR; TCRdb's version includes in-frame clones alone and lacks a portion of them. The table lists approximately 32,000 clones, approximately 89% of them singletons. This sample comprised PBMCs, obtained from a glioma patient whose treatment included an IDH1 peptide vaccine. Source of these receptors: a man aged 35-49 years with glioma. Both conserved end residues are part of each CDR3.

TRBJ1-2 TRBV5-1 CASSLVTGDGYTF
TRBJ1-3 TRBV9 CASSVALGNTIYF
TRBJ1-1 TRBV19 CASKEGRAEAFF
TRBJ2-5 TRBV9 CASSASGTGTTQYF
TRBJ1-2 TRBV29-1 CSVGTGWYGYTF
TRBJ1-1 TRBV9 CASSGQGFAEAFF
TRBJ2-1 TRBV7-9 CAGRQDRNEQFF
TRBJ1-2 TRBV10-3 CAIFRTGQGRDGYTF
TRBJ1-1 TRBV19 CASSIQPGRGTEAFF
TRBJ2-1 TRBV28 CASSLMGAGDEQFF
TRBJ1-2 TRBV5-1 CASSASGTDYGYTF
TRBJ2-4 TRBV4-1 CASSQGGTSGRAKNIQYF
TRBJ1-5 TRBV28 CASSPPTGNQPQHF
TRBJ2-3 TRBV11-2 CASSLFRTSWRAHTDTQYF
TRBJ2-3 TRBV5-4 CASSFGLSDTQYF
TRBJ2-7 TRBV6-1 CASNEVPPYF
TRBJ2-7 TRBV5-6 CASSGGPEQYF
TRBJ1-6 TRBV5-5 CASSPLGIDSPLHF
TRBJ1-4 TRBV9 CASSVDSANEKLFF
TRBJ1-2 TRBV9 CASSVGPPGGGYTF
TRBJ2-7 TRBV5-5 CASSARDGTYEQYF
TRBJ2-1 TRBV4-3 CASSQERGHQYNEQFF
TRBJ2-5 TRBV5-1 CASSSGPNLGGETQYF
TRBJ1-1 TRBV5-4 CASSARDRGGEAFF
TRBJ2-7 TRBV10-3 CAISEGITYEQYF
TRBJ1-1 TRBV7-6 CASSPLPNMNTEAFF
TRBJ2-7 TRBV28 CASNGEARRRAYEQYF
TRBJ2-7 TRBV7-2 CASSLRGTGEQYF
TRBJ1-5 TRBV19 CASSREGRVNQPQHF
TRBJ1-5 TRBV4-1 CASSLHRGDNQPQHF
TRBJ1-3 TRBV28 CASSRRQSFSGNTIYF
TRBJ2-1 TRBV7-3 CASSLAGPNNEQFF
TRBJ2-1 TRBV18 CASSPRGDNEQFF
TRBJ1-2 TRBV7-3 CASSLSGQGNYGYTF
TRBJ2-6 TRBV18 CASSFGTGYSGANVLTF
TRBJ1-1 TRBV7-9 CASSLDRPEAFF
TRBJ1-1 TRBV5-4 CASSHGPGPVKSEAFF
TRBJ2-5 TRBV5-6 CASSRGLAETQYF
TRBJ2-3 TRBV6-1 CASSVAGVGGTDTQYF
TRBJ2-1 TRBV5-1 CASGISGSFHNEQFF
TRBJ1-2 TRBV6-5 CASSNPRGANYGYTF
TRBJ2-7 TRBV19 CASSMFRDGEQYF
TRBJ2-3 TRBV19 CASSPGQARTDTQYF